This T cell receptor (beta chain) was profiled in a study of Ad26.COV2.S vaccination and SARS-CoV-2 variants. Turning to the study itself: Ad26.COV2.S was injected intramuscularly once or twice, 56 days apart.

Trimming took off 6 bases at V and 6 bases at J, with 11 bases between the two ends. The CDR3 is 12 amino acids. Germline V gene data show CDR1 as LNHNV and CDR2 as YYDKDF (reference sequence). Assay: immunoSEQ multiplex PCR; the TCRdb copy retains only in-frame clones and omits some. The sample holds fewer than 500,000 clones; nearly 90% are singletons and the top ten take 2% to 3%. This sample's treatment: some 20 received Ad26.COV2.S at low or high dose, single or two shots; roughly five received placebo; per-sample allocation not given. Vaccine and placebo recipients were sampled on day 63 after the first injection.

This sequence joins TRBV15 and TRBJ2-5; TRBD2 might be the D (5 bases). The material sequenced was peripheral blood, taken in a trial of Ad26.COV2.S vaccine versus placebo. This TCR was recovered from a person aged 18 to 59 who received the Ad26.COV2.S COVID-19 vaccine or a placebo. The CDR3 nucleotides are TGTGCCACCAGGGGAGTTGGGAAGACCCAGTACTTC. Its protein is CATRGVGKTQYF.